The next 2 T cell receptor beta chains were all read from a single sample in a study of T cells in Graves' hyperthyroidism and ophthalmopathy. The source material, RNA transcripts, was used to amplify TCR beta CDR3 regions. First-round RT-PCR of the TCR CDR3 relied on the HTBI primer set. From the multiplex PCR reads, TCRdb called clonotypes with MiXCR, one entry per CDR3 protein. This table holds approximately 690,000 distinct CDR3 sequences, less than 25% found once. Sequencing was performed on blood. Receptors were obtained from a man aged 25-40 years with Graves' ophthalmopathy.

The chain is built from TRBV28 and TRBJ1-6; D call uncertain. Germline V CDR1 and CDR2: MDHEN, SYDVKM. CDR3 length: 14 amino acids. V lost 3 bases to trimming and J lost 13 bases, with 16 bases between them. The CDR3 DNA follows: TGTGCCAGCAGTTTTCCGGACGTTATTTACCCCCTCCACTTT. Protein: CASSFPDVIYPLHF.

This clonotype was observed many times. The V call is TRBV6-2 or TRBV6-3, the J call TRBJ2-1, with a possible D match to TRBD2 (5 bases). This CDR3 is 12 amino acids long. V lost 2 bases and J lost 9, with 8 bases in between. Germline-derived CDR1 and CDR2 are MNHEY and SVGEGT. In DNA, the CDR3 is TGTGCCAGCAGTTACAGTGGAGGTGAGCAGTTCTTC. Residues: CASSYSGGEQFF.